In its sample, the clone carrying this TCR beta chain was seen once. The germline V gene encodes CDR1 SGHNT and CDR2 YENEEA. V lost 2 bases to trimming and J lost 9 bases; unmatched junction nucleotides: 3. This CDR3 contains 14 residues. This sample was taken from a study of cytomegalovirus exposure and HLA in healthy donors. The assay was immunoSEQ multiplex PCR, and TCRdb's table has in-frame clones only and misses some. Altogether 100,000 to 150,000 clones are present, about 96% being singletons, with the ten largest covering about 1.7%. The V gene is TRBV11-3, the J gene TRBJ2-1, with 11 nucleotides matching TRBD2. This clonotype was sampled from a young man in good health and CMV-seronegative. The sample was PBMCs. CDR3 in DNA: TGTGCCAGCAGCTTACAGCTAGCGGGAGGTGAGCAGTTCTTC. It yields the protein CASSLQLAGGEQFF. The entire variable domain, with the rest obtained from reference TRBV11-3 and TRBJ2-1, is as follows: EAGVVQSPRYKIIEKKQPVAFWCNPISGHNTLYWYLQNLGQGPELLIRYENEEAVDDSQLPKDRFSAERLKGVDSTLKIQPAELGDSAVYLCASSLQLAGGEQFFGPGTRLTVL.